This TCR beta chain was obtained from a study of human T cells and chemical hapten exposure. Described time point: patch test 1, 2 weeks after DPC sensitization. Noted treatment: therapeutic diphenylcyclopropenone sensitization with weekly scalp DPC. V shed 1 base and J shed 0 bases, with 7 bases lying between them. Germline V gives CDR1 MNHEY, CDR2 SMNVEV (reference sequence). The CDR3 runs to 15 residues. This clonotype has a count of ten or more. Each CDR3 protein is one row after TCRdb ran MiXCR on the RACE reads. The repertoire holds 380,000 or so distinct CDR3 sequences, with roughly 5% as singletons.

The sequence came from a woman in her fifties or sixties with alopecia areata. Some clones in this sample may be carry-over from other donors' samples. The starting material was whole blood, obtained in connection with sensitization to the hapten diphenylcyclopropenone (DPC). This sequence joins TRBV27 and TRBJ1-5, with D possibly TRBD1 on 5 matching bases. DNA of the CDR3: TGTGCCAGCAGTTTATTCGGGGGTAGCAATCAGCCCCAGCATTTT. Translation gives CASSLFGGSNQPQHF.